A selection of T cell receptor beta chains follows, all from one sample in a study of T cell responses to AZD1222 COVID-19 vaccine. Using immunoSEQ multiplex PCR, the repertoire was profiled, and TCRdb retains in-frame clones only, with some absent. The sample carries approximately 70,000 clones, roughly 89% recorded once. Here the sequenced sample was peripheral blood, taken on day 0 of AZD1222 vaccination. Every receptor here comes from an adult in good health. Both conserved end residues are part of each CDR3. A D gene is named only where the DNA matches it firmly. Only some rows state a clone size, as once, few, many or a class for expanded clones.

-,TRBJ2-3,15,TRBV5-1,-,CASSPTWSGGDTQYF,TGCGCCAGCAGCCCTACTTGGTCGGGCGGGGATACGCAGTATTTT
-,TRBJ2-7,13,TRBV28,-,CASSKPGTNEQYF,TGTGCCAGCAGCAAGCCAGGGACCAACGAGCAGTACTTC
-,TRBJ1-2,15,TRBV18,-,CASSPNAQGNYGYTF,TGTGCCAGCTCACCAAACGCGCAGGGCAACTATGGCTACACCTTC
-,TRBJ1-1,16,TRBV12-5,TRBD1,CASGLPPGQGVAGAFF,TGTGCTAGTGGTTTGCCCCCGGGACAGGGGGTTGCAGGAGCTTTCTTT
-,TRBJ1-1,15,TRBV9,-,CASSVGLGANTEAFF,TGTGCCAGCAGCGTAGGGCTGGGGGCTAACACTGAAGCTTTCTTT
-,TRBJ1-4,14,TRBV30,-,CAWSVVDTNEKLFF,TGTGCCTGGAGTGTAGTGGACACCAATGAAAAACTGTTTTTT
-,TRBJ1-1,12,TRBV10-3,-,CATHTGGTEAFF,TGTGCCACGCACACCGGGGGGACTGAAGCTTTCTTT
-,TRBJ2-7,13,TRBV10-3,TRBD1,CAIRTGSSYEQYF,TGTGCCATCAGGACAGGGTCCTCCTACGAGCAGTACTTC
-,TRBJ2-5,12,TRBV7-9,-,CASSQGVGTQYF,TGTGCCAGCAGCCAAGGGGTGGGGACCCAGTACTTC
-,TRBJ1-1,13,TRBV19,TRBD1,CASSIDGDSQAFF,TGTGCCAGTAGTATAGATGGGGACAGCCAAGCTTTCTTT
-,TRBJ1-2,13,TRBV6-5,TRBD1,CASSLDRLYGYTF,TGTGCCAGCAGTCTGGACAGGCTCTATGGCTACACCTTC
-,TRBJ2-7,15,TRBV15,TRBD2,CATRRERGGSYEQYF,TGTGCCACCAGGAGAGAGCGGGGGGGATCCTACGAGCAGTACTTC
-,TRBJ2-4,14,TRBV19,-,CASSIGGNAGWEYF,TGTGCCAGTAGTATAGGGGGCAATGCAGGATGGGAGTACTTC
-,TRBJ2-7,12,TRBV30,-,CAWSEQGYEQYF,TGTGCCTGGAGTGAACAGGGTTACGAGCAGTACTTC
-,TRBJ2-3,16,TRBV10-1,TRBD1,CASSNLTGVRTDTQYF,TGCGCCAGCAGCAACCTAACAGGGGTACGAACAGATACGCAGTATTTT
few,TRBJ1-1,14,TRBV7-2,TRBD1,CASSWTGSNTEAFF,TGTGCCAGCAGCTGGACAGGATCGAACACTGAAGCTTTCTTT
-,TRBJ1-1,13,TRBV10-3,-,CAISEIENTEAFF,TGTGCCATCAGCGAAATCGAGAACACTGAAGCTTTCTTT
-,TRBJ1-1,11,TRBV12-3/TRBV12-4,-,CASSGRTEAFF,TGTGCCAGCAGTGGGCGTACTGAAGCTTTCTTT
-,TRBJ1-1,14,TRBV30,-,CAWSRPRVNAEAFF,TGTGCCTGGAGCCGGCCGAGGGTTAACGCTGAAGCTTTCTTT
few,TRBJ1-1,15,TRBV6-4,-,CASSERGGENTEAFF,TGTGCCAGCAGTGAAAGGGGAGGGGAGAACACTGAAGCTTTCTTT
few,TRBJ2-1,14,TRBV27,TRBD2,CASSKGTTDNEQFF,TGTGCCAGCAGTAAAGGGACTACCGACAATGAGCAGTTCTTC
-,TRBJ2-4,18,TRBV4-2,TRBD2,CASSQEGLAGHTKNIQYF,TGTGCCAGCAGCCAAGAGGGACTAGCGGGCCATACCAAAAACATTCAGTACTTC
-,TRBJ1-6,15,TRBV19,TRBD1,CASTETGAEDSPLHF,TGTGCCAGTACCGAGACAGGGGCGGAGGATTCACCCCTCCACTTT
-,TRBJ1-3,16,TRBV14,TRBD1,CATLSQGASSGNTIYF,TGTGCCACCCTAAGCCAGGGGGCCTCCTCTGGAAACACCATATATTTT
-,TRBJ2-2,15,TRBV7-8,-,CASSSWRDDTGELFF,TGTGCCAGCAGCTCCTGGCGGGACGACACCGGGGAGCTGTTTTTT
-,TRBJ1-2,14,TRBV6-5,-,CASSYGGGDYGYTF,TGTGCCAGCAGTTATGGCGGGGGTGACTATGGCTACACCTTC
-,TRBJ2-6,16,TRBV10-3,TRBD1,CAISRGQNPGANVLTF,TGTGCCATTTCTAGGGGGCAAAACCCTGGGGCCAACGTCCTGACTTTC
-,TRBJ1-5,20,TRBV6-2/TRBV6-3,TRBD1,CASSYFGRDRGRNSNQPQHF,TGTGCCAGCAGTTACTTCGGCCGGGACAGGGGCCGGAATAGCAATCAGCCCCAGCATTTT
-,TRBJ2-4,15,TRBV30,-,CAWSPKGGGSDIQYF,TGTGCCTGGAGCCCAAAGGGTGGGGGATCAGACATTCAGTACTTC
-,TRBJ2-1,15,TRBV25-1,TRBD2,CASSEYGEGSDEQFF,TGTGCCAGCAGTGAATATGGGGAGGGCTCGGATGAGCAGTTCTTC
-,TRBJ2-3,14,TRBV4-1,-,CASSLTVRADTQYF,TGCGCCAGCAGCCTTACCGTTAGGGCAGATACGCAGTATTTT